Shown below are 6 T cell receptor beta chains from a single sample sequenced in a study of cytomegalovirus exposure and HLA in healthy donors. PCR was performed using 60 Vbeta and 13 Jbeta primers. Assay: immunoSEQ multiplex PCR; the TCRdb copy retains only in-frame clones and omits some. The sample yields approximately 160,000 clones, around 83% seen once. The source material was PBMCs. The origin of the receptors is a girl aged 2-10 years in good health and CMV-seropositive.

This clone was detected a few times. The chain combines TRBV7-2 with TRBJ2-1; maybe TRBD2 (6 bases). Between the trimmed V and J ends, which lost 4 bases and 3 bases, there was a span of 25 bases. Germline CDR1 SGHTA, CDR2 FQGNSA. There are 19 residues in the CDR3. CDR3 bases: TGTGCCAGCAGCTCGCCGTGGGGGAAACGCCGGGAGCTCTACAATGAGCAGTTCTTC. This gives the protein CASSSPWGKRRELYNEQFF.

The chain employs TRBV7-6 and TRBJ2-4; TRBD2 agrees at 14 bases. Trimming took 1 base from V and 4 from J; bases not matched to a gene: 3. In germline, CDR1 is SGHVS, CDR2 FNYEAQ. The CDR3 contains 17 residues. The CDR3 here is CASSLGLAGGPKNIQYF. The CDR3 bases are TGTGCCAGCAGCTTAGGACTAGCGGGAGGGCCAAAAAACATTCAGTACTTC.

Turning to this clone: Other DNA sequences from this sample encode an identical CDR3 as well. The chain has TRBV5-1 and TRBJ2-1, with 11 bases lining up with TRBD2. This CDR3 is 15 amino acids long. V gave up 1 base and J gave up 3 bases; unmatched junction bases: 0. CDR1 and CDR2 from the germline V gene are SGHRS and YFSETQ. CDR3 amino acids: CASSLTSGSYNEQFF. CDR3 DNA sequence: TGCGCCAGCAGCTTGACTAGCGGGAGCTACAATGAGCAGTTCTTC.

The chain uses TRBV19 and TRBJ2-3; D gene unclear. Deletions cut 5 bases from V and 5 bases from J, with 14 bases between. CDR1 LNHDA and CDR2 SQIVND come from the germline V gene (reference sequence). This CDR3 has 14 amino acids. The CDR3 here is CASSALPPGDTQYF. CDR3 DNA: TGTGCCAGTAGTGCCCTGCCCCCGGGAGATACGCAGTATTTT.

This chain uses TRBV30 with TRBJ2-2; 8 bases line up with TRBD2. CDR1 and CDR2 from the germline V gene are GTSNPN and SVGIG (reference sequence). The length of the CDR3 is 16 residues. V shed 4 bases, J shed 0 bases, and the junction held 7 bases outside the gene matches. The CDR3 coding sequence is TGTGCCTGGATCCCCCCCGGGAGGGCGAACACCGGGGAGCTGTTTTTT. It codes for CAWIPPGRANTGELFF.

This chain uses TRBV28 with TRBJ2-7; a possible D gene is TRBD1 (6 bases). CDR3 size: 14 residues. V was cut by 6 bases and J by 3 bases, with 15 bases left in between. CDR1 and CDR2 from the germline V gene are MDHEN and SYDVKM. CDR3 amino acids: CASSRFQGFYEQYF. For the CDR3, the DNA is TGTGCCAGCAGCAGATTCCAGGGGTTCTACGAGCAGTACTTC.